The sequence of this T cell receptor (beta chain) was determined in a study of T cells in Graves' hyperthyroidism and ophthalmopathy. From RNA transcripts, TCR beta CDR3 regions were amplified. First-round RT-PCR with HTBI primers amplified the TCR CDR3 region. MiXCR, applied by TCRdb to the multiplex PCR reads, yields one record per CDR3 protein. The table includes about 290,000 distinct CDR3 sequences, approximately 18% detected once. The CDR3 has 14 residues. Germline assignment: CDR1 LNHNV and CDR2 YYDKDF (reference sequence). V was shortened by 5 bases and J by 5 bases, with 12 bases between the two germline ends.

Sequenced material: blood. V usage is TRBV15 and J usage is TRBJ2-2; D uncertain. The sequence was collected from a man between 50 and 59 years old with Graves' ophthalmopathy. Written as DNA, the CDR3 is TGTGCCACCAGCCGGGCCCCTGGTACCGGGGAGCTGTTTTTT. As protein: CATSRAPGTGELFF.